This T cell receptor (beta chain) was sequenced for a study of T-cell memory formation after mild COVID-19 listed by TCRdb under 2021. For the wider study: TCR sequence clusters from the two donors were largely donor specific. In a couple of donors, T-cell clones that expanded and contracted after mild COVID-19 were followed by sequencing TCRalpha and TCRbeta repertoires longitudinally. The cohort was made up of two young adult volunteers, one female and one male, who were previously healthy. Overall study outcomes, separate from this receptor: The second-wave clones that peaked on day 37 were not confirmed to be SARS-CoV-2 specific. The study covered only a couple of mild cases, and larger cohorts including severe cases with pre-infection samples were considered necessary. Contracting CD4+ clones appeared mostly in the CM and EM memory subsets, whereas CD8+ clones were enriched in EMRA. From day 15 to 85, contracting clones showed balanced CD4/CD8 phenotypes, whereas a second wave of clones that expanded from day 15 to 37 leaned towards CD4+. Some responding clones were detected in pre-infection memory, which suggested that pre-existing cross-reactive memory T cells had joined the SARS-CoV-2 response.

PBMCs were isolated by Ficoll-Paque density gradient centrifugation. This sample was sequenced with an Illumina NovaSeq 6000. Using 5'RACE with constant-segment primers, TCRalpha and TCRbeta cDNA libraries were constructed, with sample barcodes and unique molecular identifiers added in the process. Trizol reagent was used to extract RNA from every sample. Libraries were amplified in two PCR steps, with a second sample barcode and Illumina TruSeq adapters added in the second step. Libraries were sequenced on an Illumina NovaSeq with 2 x 150 bp paired-end reads. On the study's bioinformatics: The reads were demultiplexed and collapsed into UMI-guided consensus sequences using migec v1.2.7. Using mixcr v2.1.11, UMI consensuses were aligned to TRA and TRB V and J templates and then assembled into clonotypes. A clonotype was counted as expanded or contracted only when both edgeR and NoisET called the clonotype significant, with the noise models trained on biological replicates. For edgeR calls, a false discovery rate-adjusted p below 0.01 and a log2 fold-change threshold of 1 were applied. As an exploratory analysis of dynamics, max-normalized trajectories of the 1000 most abundant clonotypes were examined by PCA with hierarchical clustering. Separately sequenced CD4+ and CD8+ repertoires were used to assign the CD4 or CD8 phenotype of responding clones. The public reads were reprocessed in TCRdb via fastp at Q25 and MiXCR, keeping in-frame beta chains. When rows share a CDR3 protein, they turn into one entry using the most common DNA and genes. TCRdb, rather than the study authors, made the V and J calls. The sample yields 35,000 to 50,000 distinct CDR3 sequences; roughly 6.6% were counted once. The ten largest clones capture roughly 0.79% of the sample.

This clonotype came up many times. The specificity of this receptor is unknown. No base quality values were provided; no much bigger clone lies one nucleotide off. This clonotype originated in an adult who had mild COVID-19 (a few samples of this study predate the infection). The sample titles of this study are shuffled in the database, so cell type and time point are left out. What was sequenced was PBMCs or a T cell subset sorted from them (not recorded which).

CDR3 region: CASSLGGILTDTQYF. The nucleotides are TGTGCCAGCAGTTTAGGAGGGATCCTCACAGATACGCAGTATTTT. The chain couples TRBV12-3 or TRBV12-4 to TRBJ2-3, with a tentative D gene TRBD2 over 5 matching bases. V and J lose 1 base and 2 bases, and a span of 10 bases separates them. Including the terminal cysteine and phenylalanine, the CDR3 comprises 15 residues. The only DNA kept is the CDR3, 45 bases in frame from the first base.